This TCR beta chain is drawn from a study of PD-1 blockade in classical Hodgkin lymphoma. Study conclusions and caveats: Possible causes of repertoire differences, disease activity or prior therapy, remain undefined.

Sequencing used immunoSEQ multiplex PCR; TCRdb keeps in-frame clones, though not all of them. The data hold 120,000 to 150,000 clones, with 78% observed a single time. Germline V gene data show CDR1 as LNHNV and CDR2 as YYDKDF (reference sequence). The CDR3 length is 17 residues. With 3 bases clipped from V and 4 bases from J, the junction kept 13 bases outside the gene matches. Concerning this clone itself: The antigen remains unidentified.

Each patient's relapse followed autologous stem cell transplantation, and brentuximab vedotin exposure varied. The chain carries TRBV15 and TRBJ1-2; TRBD1 agrees at 8 bases. The sequence was collected from a human donor with classical Hodgkin lymphoma. The sequencing used peripheral blood mononuclear cells (PBMCs), collected before the second cycle of nivolumab. CDR3 sequence (DNA): TGTGCCACCAGCAGGACCCTAAGGGACAGGTCGGGCTATGGCTACACCTTC. Its protein product is CATSRTLRDRSGYGYTF. Full variable domain (outside the CDR3, taken from reference TRBV15 and TRBJ1-2): DAMVIQNPRYQVTQFGKPVTLSCSQTLNHNVMYWYQQKSSQAPKLLFHYYDKDFNNEADTPDNFQSRRPNTSFCFLDIRSPGLGDTAMYLCATSRTLRDRSGYGYTFGSGTRLTVV.